Described below is a single T cell receptor beta chain sequence and its context. The target antigen is unknown. Before being chosen for sequencing, patients had shown CD8+CD57+ cell expansion by flow cytometry. The data were taken from a study of CD8+CD57+ T cells in acquired aplastic anemia. Findings of the study overall: The CD8+ Simpson's diversity of patients and controls was not significantly different.

From germline, CDR1 is SGHAT and CDR2 FQDESV (reference sequence). Losses at the gene ends were 5 bases for V and 9 bases for J; bases not matched to a gene: 14. CDR3 length: 16 residues. Genomic DNA acted as the template from which TCR beta VDJ combination and CDR3 sequence profiling were carried out. TCRdb processed the reads anew with MiXCR; each CDR3 protein has one entry. The table records 150,000 or so distinct CDR3 sequences, roughly 48% of them present only once. The chain is built from TRBV11-1 and TRBJ2-7; 12 bases line up with TRBD1. The sequencing input was sorted CD4+, CD8+, or CD8+CD57+ T cells (not recorded which) from PBMCs. This TCR derives from a human donor with aplastic anemia. The CDR3 loop reads CASSRMAGTGGVGQYF. CDR3 bases: TGTGCCAGCAGCAGAATGGCCGGGACAGGGGGCGTGGGGCAGTACTTC.